This T cell receptor beta chain appears in the sequencing data of a study of patients and donors after allogeneic stem cell transplantation. TCRdb used MiXCR to reprocess the RT-PCR reads, holding one entry per CDR3 protein. The profile shows under 30,000 distinct CDR3 sequences, roughly 8% of them singletons. On this clonotype: A much larger clone lies one base from this, so it may be a read error.

The source material was blood, either unsorted or a sorted T cell fraction (not recorded which). This TCR came from a human donor who was either an allogeneic HSCT recipient or a stem cell or donor lymphocyte infusion donor (not recorded which). It is not recorded whose cells these are; they may come from a transplant donor.

CDR3 nucleotide sequence: TGTACCAGCAGACTAGCGGGGGGGCCGTATACGCAGTATTTT. This sequence encodes CTSRLAGGPYTQYF. The chain joins TRBV6-1 to TRBJ2-3; 14 bases are a match to TRBD2. Per germline, CDR1 MNHNS and CDR2 SASEGT. This CDR3 is built from 14 residues.